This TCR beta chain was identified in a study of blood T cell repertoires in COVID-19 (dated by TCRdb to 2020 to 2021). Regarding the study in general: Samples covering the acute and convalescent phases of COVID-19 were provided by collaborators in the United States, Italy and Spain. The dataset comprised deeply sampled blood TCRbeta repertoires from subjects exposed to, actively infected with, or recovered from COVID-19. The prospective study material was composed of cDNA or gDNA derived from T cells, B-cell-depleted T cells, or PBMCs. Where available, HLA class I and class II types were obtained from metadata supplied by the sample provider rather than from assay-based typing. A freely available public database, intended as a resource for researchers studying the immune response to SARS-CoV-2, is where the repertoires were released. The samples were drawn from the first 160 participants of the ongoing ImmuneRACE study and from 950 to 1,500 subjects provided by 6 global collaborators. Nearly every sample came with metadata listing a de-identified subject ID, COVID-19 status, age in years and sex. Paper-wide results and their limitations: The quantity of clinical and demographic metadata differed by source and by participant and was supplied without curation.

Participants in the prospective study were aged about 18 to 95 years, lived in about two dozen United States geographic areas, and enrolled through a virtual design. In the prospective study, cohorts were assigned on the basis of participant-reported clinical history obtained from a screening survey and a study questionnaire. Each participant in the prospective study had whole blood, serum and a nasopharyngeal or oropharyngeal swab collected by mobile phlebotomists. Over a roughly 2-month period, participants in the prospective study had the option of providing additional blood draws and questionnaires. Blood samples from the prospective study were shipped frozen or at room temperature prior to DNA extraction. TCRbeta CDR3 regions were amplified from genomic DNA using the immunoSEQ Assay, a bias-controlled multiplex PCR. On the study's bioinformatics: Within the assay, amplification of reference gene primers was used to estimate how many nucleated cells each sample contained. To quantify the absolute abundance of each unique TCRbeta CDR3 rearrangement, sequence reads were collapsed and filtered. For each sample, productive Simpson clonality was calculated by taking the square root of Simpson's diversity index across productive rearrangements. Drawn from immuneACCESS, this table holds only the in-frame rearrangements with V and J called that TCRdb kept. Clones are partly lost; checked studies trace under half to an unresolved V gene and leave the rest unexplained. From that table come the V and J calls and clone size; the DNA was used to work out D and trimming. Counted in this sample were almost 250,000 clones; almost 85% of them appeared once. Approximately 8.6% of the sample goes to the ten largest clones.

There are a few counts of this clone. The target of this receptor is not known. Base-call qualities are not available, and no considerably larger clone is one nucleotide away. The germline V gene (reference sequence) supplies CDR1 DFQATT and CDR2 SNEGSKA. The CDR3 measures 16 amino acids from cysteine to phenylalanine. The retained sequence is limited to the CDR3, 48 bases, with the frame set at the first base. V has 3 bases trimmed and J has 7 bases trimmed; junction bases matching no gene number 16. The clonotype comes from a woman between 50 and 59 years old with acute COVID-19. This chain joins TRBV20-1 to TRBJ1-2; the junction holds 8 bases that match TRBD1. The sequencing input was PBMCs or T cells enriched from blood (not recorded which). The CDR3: CSASIRQGQGRGGYTF. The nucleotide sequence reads TGCAGTGCTAGTATTCGCCAAGGACAGGGCCGGGGTGGCTACACCTTC.